The 20 T cell receptor beta chains listed next were all sequenced from one sample in a study of shared clonotypes between healthy human individuals. TCRdb's copy holds only in-frame clones and misses some; the assay was immunoSEQ multiplex PCR. Here the sample spans about 460,000 clones, approximately 77% being singletons. The sample taken for sequencing was PBMCs. The receptors come from a woman aged 40 to 50 in good health. Some clones in this sample may be carry-over from other donors' samples.

The V call is TRBV15, the J call TRBJ1-4; 10 bases match TRBD1. The germline V gene encodes CDR1 LNHNV and CDR2 YYDKDF (reference sequence). The CDR3 runs to 15 residues. The J segment lost 8 bases and the V segment lost 2 bases, leaving 5 bases of the junction unmatched. The CDR3 region is CATSRWDRGEEKLFF. The CDR3, as DNA: TGTGCCACCAGCAGATGGGACAGGGGTGAGGAAAAACTGTTTTTT.

J is TRBJ1-3 and V is TRBV4-1; D possibly corresponds to TRBD1 (6 bases). V was trimmed by 4 bases and J by 6 bases, leaving 16 bases between them. Germline V gene data show CDR1 as MGHRA and CDR2 as YSYEKL. The CDR3 contains 15 residues. The CDR3 coding sequence is TGCGCCAGCAGCCCCTCGGGGGGCCGAGCAAACACCATATATTTT. It encodes CASSPSGGRANTIYF.

The V gene is TRBV18, the J gene TRBJ2-3; D is perhaps TRBD2 (5 bases). Trimming removed 4 bases from V and 2 bases from J, with 16 bases in between. Germline V gives CDR1 KGHSH, CDR2 LQKENI. This CDR3 spans 16 amino acids. Here the CDR3 DNA reads TGTGCCAGCTCACGTGTCGGCGGGCCTACCACAGATACGCAGTATTTT. Translating it yields CASSRVGGPTTDTQYF.

Of note for this clone: This may stem from a read error, because a much larger clone lies one nucleotide away. V is TRBV6-5 and J is TRBJ2-5, with 8 bases identical to TRBD2. V shed 2 bases, J shed 5 bases, and the junction held 7 bases outside the gene matches. The CDR3 is 15 amino acids. Germline assignment: CDR1 MNHEY and CDR2 SVGAGI. CDR3: CASSYPGGAAETQYF. The CDR3, as DNA: TGTGCCAGCAGTTACCCGGGGGGGGCGGCGGAGACCCAGTACTTC.

In its sample, this clone was seen a few times. This chain links TRBV29-1 with TRBJ2-6, with TRBD1 matching 8 bases. Germline CDR1 SQVTM, CDR2 ANQGSEA. This CDR3 comprises 17 residues. Germline trimming cut 4 bases from V and 3 bases from J; bases unmatched to any gene: 11. CDR3 sequence: CSVGRPDRGVGANVLTF. The CDR3 coding sequence is TGCAGCGTTGGACGACCAGACAGGGGAGTTGGGGCCAACGTCCTGACTTTC.

This chain uses TRBV19 with TRBJ1-1; the match to TRBD1 covers 8 bases. Germline V gene sequence: CDR1 LNHDA, CDR2 SQIVND (reference sequence). J gave up 4 bases and V 10 bases, and 5 bases lay outside the gene matches. The CDR3 contains 12 residues. CDR3 protein: CATRGQGTEAFF. In nucleotides, the CDR3 is TGTGCCACCAGGGGGCAGGGCACTGAAGCTTTCTTT.

In its sample, this clone was seen a few times. The chain carries TRBV28 and TRBJ2-1; D tentatively fits TRBD1 or TRBD2 (5 bases each). V gave up 3 bases and J gave up 10 bases, with 13 bases separating them. The germline V gene encodes CDR1 MDHEN and CDR2 SYDVKM. This CDR3 region has 13 residues. The chain's CDR3 is CASSLWGTREQFF. The CDR3 bases are TGTGCCAGCAGTTTGTGGGGCACTAGAGAGCAGTTCTTC.

The table lists this clone with many counts. With a much larger clone just one base away, this may be a read error. The CDR3 is CSWMRGRSTDTQYF. CDR3 sequence (DNA): TGTTCCTGGATGAGGGGGAGAAGCACAGATACGCAGTATTTT. The chain recombines TRBV30 with TRBJ2-3; the D gene is possibly TRBD1 (6 bases). From germline, CDR1 is GTSNPN and CDR2 SVGIG (reference sequence). The CDR3 has 14 residues. The variable domain in full, completed from reference TRBV30 and TRBJ2-3, reads SQTIHQWPATLVQPVGSPLSLECTVEGTSNPNLYWYRQAAGRGLQLLFYSVGIGQISSEVPQNLSASRPQDRQFILSSKKLLLSDSGFYLCSWMRGRSTDTQYFGPGTRLTVL.

The CDR3 reads CASTTGTGRDYGYTF. As DNA, the CDR3 is TGTGCCAGCACGACCGGGACAGGTCGGGACTATGGCTACACCTTC. The V call is TRBV7-9, the J call TRBJ1-2, with 8 bases aligning to TRBD1. Per germline, CDR1 SEHNR and CDR2 FQNEAQ (reference sequence). The CDR3 covers 15 residues. V lost 7 bases, J lost 3 bases, and 10 bases stayed unmatched.

In regard to this clone: Germline and junction disagree at one end, which may indicate a read error. V and J are TRBV28 and TRBJ1-5; D unclear. This CDR3 is 11 amino acids long. CDR1 and CDR2 from the germline V gene are MDHEN and SYDVKM. CDR3 loop: CASSLNQPQRF. The DNA of the CDR3 is TGTGCCAGCAGTTTAAATCAGCCCCAGCGTTTT.

This chain links TRBV5-1 with TRBJ2-3, with 8 bases lining up with TRBD2. V was pared by 0 bases and J by 2 bases, with 5 bases of the junction left unmatched. Germline CDR1 reads SGHRS; CDR2 reads YFSETQ. The CDR3 sequence is 16 residues long. For the CDR3, the DNA is TGCGCCAGCAGCTTGGGGTCTAGCGGGTTCACAGATACGCAGTATTTT. The encoded protein is CASSLGSSGFTDTQYF.

This chain joins TRBV28 and TRBJ2-1, with D tentatively TRBD1 (6 bases). The V end lost 3 bases, the J end lost 4 bases, and 10 bases lay between the germline ends. The CDR3 runs 14 residues. Per germline, CDR1 MDHEN and CDR2 SYDVKM. CDR3: CASSFVGQYNEQFF. As DNA, the CDR3 is TGTGCCAGCAGTTTCGTCGGACAGTACAATGAGCAGTTCTTC.

The genes are TRBV28 and TRBJ2-7; 9 nucleotides line up with TRBD1. V shed 7 bases and J 1 base; nucleotides not matched to a gene: 5. The length of the CDR3 is 14 residues. Looked up from germline, CDR1 is MDHEN and CDR2 is SYDVKM. The CDR3 loop reads CASTRDRASYEQYF. DNA for the CDR3: TGTGCCAGCACCCGGGACAGGGCGTCCTACGAGCAGTACTTC.

The rearrangement joins TRBV4-2 to TRBJ2-7; 11 bases agree with TRBD2. Germline loops: CDR1 LGHNA, CDR2 YNFKEQ. The V segment lost 1 base and the J segment 7 bases; nucleotides outside the gene matches: 6. The CDR3 has 15 amino acids. The CDR3 DNA reads as TGTGCCAGCAGCCAAGTAAGGCTAGCGGGAGGTGAGCAGTACTTC. This sequence encodes CASSQVRLAGGEQYF.

This clone was seen repeatedly, ten times or more. J is TRBJ2-7 and V is TRBV6-4, with 8 bases fitting TRBD1. The CDR3 has 15 amino acids. V gave up 6 bases and J gave up 3 bases; unmatched junction bases: 10. Germline CDR1 reads MRHNA; CDR2 reads SNTAGT. The CDR3 region is CASSKTGDPNYEQYF. In DNA form, the CDR3 reads TGTGCCAGCAGCAAGACAGGGGACCCAAACTACGAGCAGTACTTC.

V is TRBV4-2 and J is TRBJ2-7, with 8 bases aligning to TRBD2. Germline V gene sequence: CDR1 LGHNA, CDR2 YNFKEQ. V lost 0 bases and J lost 6; bases outside the gene matches: 7. The CDR3 is made up of 15 amino acids. The CDR3 reads CASSQEVLAGREQYF. CDR3 sequence (DNA): TGTGCCAGCAGCCAAGAGGTGTTAGCGGGACGCGAGCAGTACTTC.

This chain joins TRBV7-9 and TRBJ1-5; D is ambiguous. V was pared by 3 bases and J by 1 base, with 4 bases between. The CDR3 spans 13 residues. Germline CDR1 SEHNR, CDR2 FQNEAQ (reference sequence). The DNA of the CDR3 is TGTGCCAGCAGCTTGAGGAGCAATCAGCCCCAGCATTTT. Its translation: CASSLRSNQPQHF. The full variable domain, its missing parts supplied by reference TRBV7-9 and TRBJ1-5, is DTGVSQNPRHKITKRGQNVTFRCDPISEHNRLYWYRQTLGQGPEFLTYFQNEAQLEKSRLLSDRFSAERPKGSFSTLEIQRTEQGDSAMYLCASSLRSNQPQHFGDGTRLSIL.

This chain joins TRBV11-3 and TRBJ2-7, with TRBD2 matching over 10 bases. The germline V gene has CDR1 SGHNT and CDR2 YENEEA. CDR3 length: 15 amino acids. V shed 5 bases and J 2 bases; nucleotides not matched to a gene: 6. DNA of the CDR3: TGTGCCAGCAGCCGAGGACTAGCGGAGCCCTACGAGCAGTACTTC. Its protein product is CASSRGLAEPYEQYF.

This clone was counted a single time. V gene TRBV27 combines with J gene TRBJ1-1, with D tentatively TRBD1 (6 bases). The germline CDR1 and CDR2 sequences are MNHEY and SMNVEV (reference sequence). This CDR3 is 13 amino acids long. V gave up 6 bases and J gave up 4 bases, with 12 bases separating them. The CDR3 is CASSFGQSTEAFF. The CDR3 region has the DNA TGTGCCAGCAGCTTCGGACAGAGCACTGAAGCTTTCTTT.

In this sample, this clone turned up once. This probably arose from a read error, given a far larger clone one base away. The chain carries TRBV18 and TRBJ1-1; D remains unclear. This CDR3 spans 13 amino acids. Trimming cost V 8 bases and J 7 bases, with 17 bases left between them. The germline gives CDR1 KGHSH, CDR2 LQKENI. The CDR3 is CASPQQLNGEAFF. The CDR3, as DNA: TGTGCCAGCCCACAACAGCTGAACGGTGAAGCTTTCTTT.